Listed here are 15 T cell receptor beta chains from one sample, sequenced in a study of shared clonotypes between healthy human individuals. Positively selected for CCR7, the CD45RO-negative cells used as naive CD8 cells excluded terminally differentiated effector memory CD45RA+ cells. Repertoires were generated with immunoSEQ multiplex PCR, while TCRdb's copy carries only in-frame clones and drops some. The sample consists of approximately 650,000 clones, over 95% of them appearing once. The sample consisted of naive CD8+ T cells sorted from blood. These receptors were taken from a woman aged 30 to 39 in good health.

The genes are TRBV11-2 and TRBJ2-5, with D perhaps matching TRBD2 (5 bases). CDR1 SGHAT and CDR2 FQNNGV come from the germline V gene. Trimming removed 4 bases at V and 5 bases at J, with 17 bases between. The CDR3 has 15 amino acids. Here the CDR3 reads CASSSPHGGPETQYF. The CDR3 DNA sequence: TGTGCCAGCAGCTCGCCCCATGGAGGTCCGGAGACCCAGTACTTC.

This clone was recorded once. The rearrangement uses TRBV4-2 and TRBJ2-7; unclear D gene. The CDR3 runs 13 residues. CDR1 is LGHNA and CDR2 is YNFKEQ in the germline V gene. The V end lost 1 base, the J end lost 3 bases, and 7 bases lay between the germline ends. The CDR3 bases are TGTGCCAGCAGCCAAGGATGGGACTACGAGCAGTACTTC. Residues: CASSQGWDYEQYF.

This chain's CDR3 is CASSPTNRAYEQYF. For the CDR3, the DNA is TGTGCCAGCAGTCCGACGAACAGAGCCTACGAGCAGTACTTC. The chain recombines TRBV28 with TRBJ2-7; D gene ambiguous. Germline CDR1 reads MDHEN; CDR2 reads SYDVKM. Between the trimmed V and J ends, which lost 5 bases and 2 bases, there was a span of 13 bases. The length of the CDR3 is 14 residues.

The chain combines TRBV27 with TRBJ2-5; 9 positions match TRBD2. Germline V gene data show CDR1 as MNHEY and CDR2 as SMNVEV (reference sequence). The trim removed 2 bases at V and 5 bases at J, leaving 9 bases unmatched. This CDR3 region has 16 residues. Here the CDR3 reads CASSLTYSGSGETQYF. CDR3 nucleotides: TGTGCCAGCAGTTTAACCTATAGCGGGAGCGGTGAGACCCAGTACTTC.

As for this clone: The junction departs from germline at one end; a sequencing error may be responsible. V gene TRBV10-2 combines with J gene TRBJ1-1, with D unclear. The germline V gene encodes CDR1 WSHSY and CDR2 SAAADI. The CDR3 is 14 residues long. The CDR3: CASRESRAPTGAFF. The DNA of the CDR3 is TGCGCCAGCAGGGAGTCTCGGGCCCCCACTGGGGCTTTCTTT.

The chain employs TRBV2 and TRBJ2-1, with D possibly being TRBD1 or TRBD2 (5 bases each). The CDR3 is 16 amino acids. The germline V and J ends were trimmed by 8 bases and 5 bases, with 22 bases remaining between them. Germline loops: CDR1 SNHLY, CDR2 FYNNEI. This chain's CDR3 is CASGQGRRTRNNEQFF. Written as DNA, the CDR3 is TGTGCCAGCGGGCAGGGAAGACGTACTAGGAACAATGAGCAGTTCTTC.

The chain uses TRBV6-5 and TRBJ2-2; D is perhaps TRBD1 (5 bases). Trimming took 2 bases from V and 1 from J, leaving 11 bases between them. CDR1 is MNHEY and CDR2 is SVGAGI in the germline V gene. The CDR3 length is 16 residues. The CDR3 nucleotides are TGTGCCAGCAGTTACGACCACCAGGGGAACACCGGGGAGCTGTTTTTT. Its translation is CASSYDHQGNTGELFF.

This rearrangement joins TRBV19 to TRBJ1-3; no definite D call. The CDR3 extends over 15 amino acids. Between the trimmed V and J ends, which lost 3 bases and 0 bases, there was a span of 9 bases. The germline V gene has CDR1 LNHDA and CDR2 SQIVND (reference sequence). This CDR3 is CASSILGSSGNTIYF. The CDR3 DNA reads as TGTGCCAGTAGTATTTTGGGGAGCTCTGGAAACACCATATATTTT.

The chain uses TRBV27 and TRBJ2-7; possible D gene TRBD1, 6 bases. V lost 2 bases to trimming and J lost 6 bases, with 14 bases between them. Germline assignment: CDR1 MNHEY and CDR2 SMNVEV (reference sequence). The CDR3 has 14 amino acids. The CDR3 sequence is CASSLHPGTTEQYF. CDR3 nucleotide sequence: TGTGCCAGCAGTTTACATCCAGGGACAACCGAGCAGTACTTC.

This rearrangement joins TRBV2 to TRBJ2-7; 10 positions match TRBD1. Germline loops: CDR1 SNHLY, CDR2 FYNNEI. Trimming took 5 bases from V and 5 from J; bases not matched to a gene: 9. The CDR3 is made up of 15 amino acids. The CDR3 DNA is TGTGCCAGCAGTCGACCGGGACAGGGGAGGGACGAGCAGTACTTC. Residues: CASSRPGQGRDEQYF.

The chain carries TRBV7-2 and TRBJ2-5; the match to TRBD2 covers 7 bases. The CDR3 length is 15 residues. V shed 1 base, J shed 3 bases, and the junction held 5 bases outside the gene matches. The V gene's germline CDR1 is SGHTA and CDR2 FQGNSA. In nucleotides, the CDR3 is TGTGCCAGCAGCTTAGATGGGCTAGCGGAAGAGACCCAGTACTTC. It is translated as CASSLDGLAEETQYF.

The V and J genes are TRBV9 and TRBJ1-1, with unresolved D. The germline CDR1 and CDR2 sequences are SGDLS and YYNGEE. V lost 3 bases and J lost 1, with 7 bases in between. The CDR3 spans 13 residues. The CDR3 here is CASSADSNTEAFF. The DNA for the CDR3 is TGTGCCAGCAGCGCGGATTCGAACACTGAAGCTTTCTTT.

V is TRBV4-1 and J is TRBJ2-7; 10 nucleotides line up with TRBD2. Germline V gene lookup returns CDR1 MGHRA and CDR2 YSYEKL. The CDR3 has 16 amino acids. The ends lost 4 bases at V and 1 base at J; junction bases unmatched: 7. CDR3 region: CASSPRGSGGSYEQYF. CDR3 nucleotide sequence: TGCGCCAGCAGCCCCCGGGGTAGCGGGGGGTCCTACGAGCAGTACTTC.

The rearrangement links TRBV28 to TRBJ1-3; D might be TRBD1 (6 bases). CDR3 length equals 14 residues. CDR1 is MDHEN and CDR2 is SYDVKM in the germline V gene. V shed 4 bases and J shed 2 bases, with 9 bases lying between them. For the CDR3, the DNA is TGTGCCAGCAGTTCCAACAGGGCTGGAAACACCATATATTTT. Protein product: CASSSNRAGNTIYF.

The V gene is TRBV27, the J gene TRBJ2-7, with D hard to call. V shed 3 bases and J shed 0 bases, with 9 bases lying between them. The CDR3 has 14 residues. Looked up from germline, CDR1 is MNHEY and CDR2 is SMNVEV (reference sequence). CDR3 DNA sequence: TGTGCCAGCAGTTTTGTTGGCGACTCCTACGAGCAGTACTTC. Amino acids: CASSFVGDSYEQYF.